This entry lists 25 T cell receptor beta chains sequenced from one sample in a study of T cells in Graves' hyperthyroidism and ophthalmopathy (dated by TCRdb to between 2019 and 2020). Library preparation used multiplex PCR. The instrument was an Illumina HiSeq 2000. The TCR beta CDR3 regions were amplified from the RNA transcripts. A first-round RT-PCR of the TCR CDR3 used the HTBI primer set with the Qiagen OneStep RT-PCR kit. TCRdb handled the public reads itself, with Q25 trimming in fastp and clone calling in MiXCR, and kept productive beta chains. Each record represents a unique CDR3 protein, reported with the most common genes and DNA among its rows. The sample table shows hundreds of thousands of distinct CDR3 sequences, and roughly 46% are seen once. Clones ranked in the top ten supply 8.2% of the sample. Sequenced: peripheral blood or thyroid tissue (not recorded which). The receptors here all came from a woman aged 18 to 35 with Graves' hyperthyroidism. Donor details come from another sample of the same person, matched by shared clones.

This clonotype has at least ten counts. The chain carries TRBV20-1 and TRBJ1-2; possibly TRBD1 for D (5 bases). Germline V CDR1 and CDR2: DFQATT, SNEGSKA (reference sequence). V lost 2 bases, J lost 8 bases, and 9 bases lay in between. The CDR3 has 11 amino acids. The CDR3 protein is CSARQGEGYTF. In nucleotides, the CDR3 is TGCAGTGCTAGACAAGGGGAAGGCTACACCTTC.

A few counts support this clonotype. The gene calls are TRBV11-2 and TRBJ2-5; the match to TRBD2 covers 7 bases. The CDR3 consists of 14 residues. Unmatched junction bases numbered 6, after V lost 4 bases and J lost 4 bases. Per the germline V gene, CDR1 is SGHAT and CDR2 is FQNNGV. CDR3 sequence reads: CASSSPGLVETQYF. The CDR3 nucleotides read TGTGCCAGCAGCTCCCCTGGACTAGTAGAGACCCAGTACTTC.

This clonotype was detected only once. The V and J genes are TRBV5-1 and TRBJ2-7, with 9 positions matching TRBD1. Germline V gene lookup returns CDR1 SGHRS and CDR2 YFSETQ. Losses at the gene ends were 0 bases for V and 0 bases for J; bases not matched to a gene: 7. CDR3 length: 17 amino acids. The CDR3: CASSLGGTGNPSYEQYF. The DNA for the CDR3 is TGCGCCAGCAGCTTGGGTGGGACAGGGAACCCCTCCTACGAGCAGTACTTC.

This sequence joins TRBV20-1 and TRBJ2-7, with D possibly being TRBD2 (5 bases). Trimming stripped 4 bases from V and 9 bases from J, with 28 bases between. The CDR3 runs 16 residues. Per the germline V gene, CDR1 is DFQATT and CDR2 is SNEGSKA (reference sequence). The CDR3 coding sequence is TGCAGTGCTACCCGGTTCGTAGCGACCGGCCTACGGGGGCAGTACTTC. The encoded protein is CSATRFVATGLRGQYF.

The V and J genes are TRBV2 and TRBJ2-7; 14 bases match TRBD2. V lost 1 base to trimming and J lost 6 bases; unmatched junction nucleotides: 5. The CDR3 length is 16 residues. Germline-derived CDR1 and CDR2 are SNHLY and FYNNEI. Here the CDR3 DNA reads TGTGCCAGCAGTGAAGGGGGACTAGCGGGAGTACGCGAGCAGTACTTC. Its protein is CASSEGGLAGVREQYF.

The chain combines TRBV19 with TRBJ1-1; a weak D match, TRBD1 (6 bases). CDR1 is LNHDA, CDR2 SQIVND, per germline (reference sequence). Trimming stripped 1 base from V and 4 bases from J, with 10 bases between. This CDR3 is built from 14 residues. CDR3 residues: CASSIAGESTEAFF. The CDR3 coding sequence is TGTGCCAGTAGTATAGCAGGGGAGAGCACTGAAGCTTTCTTT.

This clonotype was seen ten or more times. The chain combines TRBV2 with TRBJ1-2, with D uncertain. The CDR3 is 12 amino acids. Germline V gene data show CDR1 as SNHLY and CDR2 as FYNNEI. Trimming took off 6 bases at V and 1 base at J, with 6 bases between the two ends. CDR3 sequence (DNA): TGTGCCAGCAGACGTGATAACTATGGCTACACCTTC. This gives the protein CASRRDNYGYTF.

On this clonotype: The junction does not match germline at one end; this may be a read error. The CDR3: CASMTTGATGQYF. In nucleotides, the CDR3 is TGTGCCAGCATGACAACGGGAGCGACCGGGCAGTACTTC. The rearrangement links TRBV10-2 to TRBJ2-7, with D perhaps matching TRBD2 (6 bases). Looked up from germline, CDR1 is WSHSY and CDR2 is SAAADI. The CDR3 spans 13 residues.

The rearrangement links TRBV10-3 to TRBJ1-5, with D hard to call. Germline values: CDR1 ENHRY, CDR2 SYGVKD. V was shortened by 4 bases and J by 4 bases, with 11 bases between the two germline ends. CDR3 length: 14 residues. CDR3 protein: CAISGLEGNQPQHF. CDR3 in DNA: TGTGCCATCAGTGGGTTGGAAGGGAATCAGCCCCAGCATTTT.

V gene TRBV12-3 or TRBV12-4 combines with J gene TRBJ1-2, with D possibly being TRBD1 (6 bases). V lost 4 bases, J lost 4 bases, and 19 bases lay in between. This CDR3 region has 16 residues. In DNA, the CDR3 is TGTGCCAGCAGTTCCCAATTTGGGGGGCTAGTCTATGGCTACACCTTC. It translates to CASSSQFGGLVYGYTF.

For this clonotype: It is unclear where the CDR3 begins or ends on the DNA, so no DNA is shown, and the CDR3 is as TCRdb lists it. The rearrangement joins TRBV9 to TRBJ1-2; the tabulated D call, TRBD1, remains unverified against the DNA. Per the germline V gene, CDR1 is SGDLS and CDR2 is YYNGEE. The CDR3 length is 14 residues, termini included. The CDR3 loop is CASSVAGGTGPRTF.

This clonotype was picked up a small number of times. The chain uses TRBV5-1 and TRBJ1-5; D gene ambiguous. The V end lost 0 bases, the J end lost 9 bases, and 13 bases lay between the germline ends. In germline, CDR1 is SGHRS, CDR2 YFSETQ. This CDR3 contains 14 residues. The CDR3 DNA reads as TGCGCCAGCAGCTTGGGGCTTGTAGGCTGGCCCCAGCATTTT. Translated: CASSLGLVGWPQHF.

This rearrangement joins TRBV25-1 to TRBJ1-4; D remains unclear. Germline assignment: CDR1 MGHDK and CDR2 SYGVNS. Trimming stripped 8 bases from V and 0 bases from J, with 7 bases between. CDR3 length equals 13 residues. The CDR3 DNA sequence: TGTGCCAGCCGCGAATCAACTAATGAAAAACTGTTTTTT. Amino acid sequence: CASRESTNEKLFF. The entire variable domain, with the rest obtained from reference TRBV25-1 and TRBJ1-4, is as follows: EADIYQTPRYLVIGTGKKITLECSQTMGHDKMYWYQQDPGMELHLIHYSYGVNSTEKGDLSSESTVSRIRTEHFPLTLESARPSHTSQYLCASRESTNEKLFFGSGTQLSVL.

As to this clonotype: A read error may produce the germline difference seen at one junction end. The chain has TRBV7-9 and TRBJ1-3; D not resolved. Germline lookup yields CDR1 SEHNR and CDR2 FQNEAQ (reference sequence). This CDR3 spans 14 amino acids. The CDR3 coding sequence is TGTGCCAGCAGCCCTACAGACGTCGGAAACTCCATATATTTT. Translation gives CASSPTDVGNSIYF. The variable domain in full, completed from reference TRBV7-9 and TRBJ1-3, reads DTGVSQNPRHKITKRGQNVTFRCDPISEHNRLYWYRQTLGQGPEFLTYFQNEAQLEKSRLLSDRFSAERPKGSFSTLEIQRTEQGDSAMYLCASSPTDVGNSIYFGEGSWLTVV.

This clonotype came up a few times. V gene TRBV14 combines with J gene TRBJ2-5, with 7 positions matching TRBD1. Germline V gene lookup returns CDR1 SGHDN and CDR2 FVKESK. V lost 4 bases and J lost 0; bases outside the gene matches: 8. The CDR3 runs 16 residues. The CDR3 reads CASSLRQGVDQETQYF. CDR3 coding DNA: TGTGCCAGCAGCCTCCGTCAGGGGGTGGACCAAGAGACCCAGTACTTC.

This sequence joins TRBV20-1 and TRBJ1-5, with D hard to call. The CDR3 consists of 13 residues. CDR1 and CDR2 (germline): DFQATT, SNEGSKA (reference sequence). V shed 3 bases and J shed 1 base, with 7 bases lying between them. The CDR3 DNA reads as TGCAGTGCTAGCCCACACAGCAATCAGCCCCAGCATTTT. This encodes CSASPHSNQPQHF.

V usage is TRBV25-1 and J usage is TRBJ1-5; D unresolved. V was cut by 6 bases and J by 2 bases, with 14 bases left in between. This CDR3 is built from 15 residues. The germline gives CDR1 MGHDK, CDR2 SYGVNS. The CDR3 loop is CASSLLGRGNQPQHF. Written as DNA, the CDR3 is TGTGCCAGCAGCCTCCTCGGGAGGGGCAATCAGCCCCAGCATTTT.

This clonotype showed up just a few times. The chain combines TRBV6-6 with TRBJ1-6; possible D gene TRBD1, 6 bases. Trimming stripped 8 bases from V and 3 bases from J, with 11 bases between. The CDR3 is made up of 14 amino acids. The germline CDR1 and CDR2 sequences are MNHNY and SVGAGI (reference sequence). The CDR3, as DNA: TGTGCCAGCGGGACACCTGACTATAATTCACCCCTCCACTTT. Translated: CASGTPDYNSPLHF.

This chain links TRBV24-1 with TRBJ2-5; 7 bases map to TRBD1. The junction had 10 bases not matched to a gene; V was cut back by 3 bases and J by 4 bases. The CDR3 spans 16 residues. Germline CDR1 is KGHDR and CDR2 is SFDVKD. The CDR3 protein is CATSDRTGEGTETQYF. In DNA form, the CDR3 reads TGTGCCACCAGTGATCGGACAGGAGAGGGTACAGAGACCCAGTACTTC.

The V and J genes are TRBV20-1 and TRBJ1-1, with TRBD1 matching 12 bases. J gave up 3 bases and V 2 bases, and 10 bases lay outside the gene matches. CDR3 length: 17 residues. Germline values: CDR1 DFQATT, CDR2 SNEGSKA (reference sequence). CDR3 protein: CSARRDRGLDRYTEAFF. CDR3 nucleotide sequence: TGCAGTGCTAGAAGGGACAGGGGGCTTGATCGGTACACTGAAGCTTTCTTT.

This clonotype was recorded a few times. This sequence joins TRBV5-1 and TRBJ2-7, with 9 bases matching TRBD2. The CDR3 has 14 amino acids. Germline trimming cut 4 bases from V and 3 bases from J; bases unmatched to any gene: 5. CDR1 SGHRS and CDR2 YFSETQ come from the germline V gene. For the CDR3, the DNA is TGCGCCAGCAGCCGACTAGCGGAGAACTACGAGCAGTACTTC. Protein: CASSRLAENYEQYF.

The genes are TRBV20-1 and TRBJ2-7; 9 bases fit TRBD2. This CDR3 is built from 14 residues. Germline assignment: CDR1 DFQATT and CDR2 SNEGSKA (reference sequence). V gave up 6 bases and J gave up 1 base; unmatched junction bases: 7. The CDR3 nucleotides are TGCAGTGCGTCCGCGGGAGGGCCTTCCTACGAGCAGTACTTC. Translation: CSASAGGPSYEQYF.

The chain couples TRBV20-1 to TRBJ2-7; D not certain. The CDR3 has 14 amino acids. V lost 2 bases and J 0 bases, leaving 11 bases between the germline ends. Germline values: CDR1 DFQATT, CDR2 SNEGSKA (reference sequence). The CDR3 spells CSARPDPSSYEQYF. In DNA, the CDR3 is TGCAGTGCTAGACCCGACCCCAGCTCCTACGAGCAGTACTTC.

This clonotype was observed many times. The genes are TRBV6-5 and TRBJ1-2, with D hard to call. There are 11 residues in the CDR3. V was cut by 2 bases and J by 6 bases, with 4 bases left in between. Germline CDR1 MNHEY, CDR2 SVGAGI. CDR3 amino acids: CASSYRDGYTF. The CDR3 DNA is TGTGCCAGCAGTTACAGGGATGGCTACACCTTC.

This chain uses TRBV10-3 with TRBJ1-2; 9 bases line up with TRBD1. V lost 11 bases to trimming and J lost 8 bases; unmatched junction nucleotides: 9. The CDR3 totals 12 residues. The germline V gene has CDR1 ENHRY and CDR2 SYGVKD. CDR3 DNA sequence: TGTGCCGTCGGGACAGGGCATGAAGGCTACACCTTC. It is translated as CAVGTGHEGYTF.